The T cell receptor beta chain described here comes from a study of T cell responses to AZD1222 COVID-19 vaccine. Study background: Second-dose groups at about 4 or about 12 weeks were pooled. Points from the study as a whole: Repertoire collection took place solely once the T cell response had peaked. Most donors were white British and more were female, and clonal diversity was possibly underestimated.

The J segment lost 4 bases and the V segment lost 5 bases, leaving 12 bases of the junction unmatched. CDR3 length equals 17 residues. From germline, CDR1 is SGHTA and CDR2 FQGNSA. Sequenced by immunoSEQ multiplex PCR; TCRdb stores in-frame clones only, minus some. Of 85,000 to 100,000 clones detected, approximately 91% appear once; the ten largest clones hold 20% to 25%. About this clone: Antigen specificity is unknown.

The chain is built from TRBV7-2 and TRBJ1-5; TRBD1 aligns across 9 bases. The receptor's source is an adult in good health. The sequencing here drew on peripheral blood, taken on day 0 of AZD1222 vaccination. CDR3 protein: CASSPITGGRRNQPQHF. The CDR3 nucleotides are TGTGCCAGCAGCCCAATTACAGGGGGCCGTAGGAATCAGCCCCAGCATTTT.